These 8 T cell receptor beta chains were all obtained from the same sample, sequenced in a study of T cells after yellow fever vaccination. MiXCR was run by TCRdb on the 5' RACE reads, yielding one entry per CDR3 protein. The table has about 300,000 distinct CDR3 sequences, approximately 8% seen once. The sequencing here drew on CD4+ T cells sorted from PBMCs, taken 5 days after the yellow fever booster vaccination. Source of these receptors: a man younger than 35 who received the YFV17D yellow fever vaccine.

The CDR3 region has the DNA TGTGCCAGCAGTCCCTCCCACCGACAGATTAGCAATCAGCCCCAGCATTTT. This sequence encodes CASSPSHRQISNQPQHF. The chain carries TRBV6-2 or TRBV6-3 and TRBJ1-5; D may be TRBD1 (5 bases). Germline values: CDR1 MNHEY, CDR2 SVGEGT. V was pared by 5 bases and J by 0 bases, with 17 bases between. This CDR3 spans 17 amino acids.

The chain links TRBV5-1 to TRBJ2-2, with 7 bases lining up with TRBD1. The CDR3 spans 14 residues. Germline lookup yields CDR1 SGHRS and CDR2 YFSETQ. V trimming: 4 bases; J trimming: 6 bases; junction bases outside the gene matches: 6. The CDR3 loop is CASSGHRGPGELFF. The DNA of the CDR3 is TGCGCCAGCAGCGGCCACAGGGGTCCCGGGGAGCTGTTTTTT.

The chain employs TRBV6-5 and TRBJ2-5; TRBD2 aligns across 10 bases. V trimming: 2 bases; J trimming: 1 base; junction bases outside the gene matches: 7. Germline V gene lookup returns CDR1 MNHEY and CDR2 SVGAGI. The CDR3 is made up of 17 amino acids. This CDR3 is CASSYGAGGLTQETQYF. The CDR3 coding sequence is TGTGCCAGCAGTTACGGAGCGGGGGGGCTGACCCAAGAGACCCAGTACTTC.

The sample holds a few counts of this clonotype. The rearrangement joins TRBV4-1 to TRBJ2-5; D possibly corresponds to TRBD2 (6 bases). The CDR3 is 16 residues long. CDR1 and CDR2 (germline): MGHRA, YSYEKL. Trimming removed 0 bases from V and 7 bases from J, with 18 bases in between. This chain's CDR3 is CASSQEGSVVGGTQYF. The CDR3, as DNA: TGCGCCAGCAGCCAAGAGGGGAGTGTGGTGGGGGGGACCCAGTACTTC.

The chain recombines TRBV9 with TRBJ2-5; D gene ambiguous. V lost 0 bases and J lost 5, with 8 bases in between. The CDR3 extends over 13 amino acids. The germline gives CDR1 SGDLS, CDR2 YYNGEE. The CDR3 coding sequence is TGTGCCAGCAGCGTAGGATCCGGGGAGACCCAGTACTTC. Protein product: CASSVGSGETQYF.

This clonotype was observed once. The chain carries TRBV20-1 and TRBJ1-5; D uncertain. Germline CDR1 and CDR2: DFQATT and SNEGSKA (reference sequence). V lost 4 bases, J lost 2 bases, and 9 bases lay in between. CDR3 length: 13 residues. This chain's CDR3 is CSATPGGNQPQHF. The CDR3 DNA reads as TGCAGTGCTACCCCCGGCGGCAATCAGCCCCAGCATTTT.

There are a few counts of this clonotype. V and J are TRBV6-6 and TRBJ1-2; D perhaps matches TRBD1 (5 bases). Germline V lookup: CDR1 MNHNY, CDR2 SVGAGI (reference sequence). This CDR3 has 14 residues. The V and J ends lost 5 bases and 1 base respectively, with 11 bases between them. The CDR3 sequence: CASSLLRGNYGYTF. DNA for the CDR3: TGTGCCAGCAGTCTCCTTAGGGGTAACTATGGCTACACCTTC.

This clonotype was counted a few times. The genes are TRBV12-3 or TRBV12-4 and TRBJ1-1; D is unclear. This CDR3 is 12 amino acids long. The V and J ends lost 1 base and 9 bases respectively, with 9 bases between them. Here the CDR3 DNA reads TGTGCCAGCAGTTTAGGCGCCAGGAAAGCTTTCTTT. It specifies CASSLGARKAFF.